The 15 T cell receptor beta chains given below trace back to one sample, sequenced in a study of blood T cell repertoires in COVID-19. The assay was immunoSEQ multiplex PCR, and TCRdb's table has in-frame clones only and misses some. The sample holds around 220,000 clones, roughly nine tenths seen once. The sequenced sample consisted of PBMCs or T cells enriched from blood (not recorded which). These receptor sequences come from a woman younger than 45 with acute COVID-19.

The chain has TRBV28 and TRBJ2-3; 8 bases fit TRBD1. Germline V lookup: CDR1 MDHEN, CDR2 SYDVKM. Trimming took 2 bases from V and 9 from J; bases not matched to a gene: 10. There are 15 residues in the CDR3. DNA for the CDR3: TGTGCCAGCAGTTTAGGGGGACAGGCCCCTTGGACGCAGTATTTT. The encoded protein is CASSLGGQAPWTQYF.

The chain has TRBV5-1 and TRBJ2-5; 7 nucleotides line up with TRBD2. V lost 3 bases and J lost 11; bases outside the gene matches: 16. This CDR3 has 15 amino acids. CDR1 and CDR2 from the germline V gene are SGHRS and YFSETQ. CDR3: CASSSNRDYAMEQYF. The CDR3 DNA reads as TGCGCCAGCAGCTCTAACCGGGACTACGCTATGGAGCAGTACTTC.

The V gene is TRBV5-1, the J gene TRBJ1-2; TRBD1 aligns across 9 bases. Germline values: CDR1 SGHRS, CDR2 YFSETQ. V lost 4 bases and J lost 3; bases outside the gene matches: 7. This CDR3 contains 15 residues. The CDR3 coding sequence is TGCGCCAGCAGCCTCACAGGGGGCGCTGACTATGGCTACACCTTC. Translation gives CASSLTGGADYGYTF.

The CDR3 protein is CASRRSGTGENRAQHF. The CDR3 nucleotides read TGTGCCAGCAGGCGGTCCGGGACAGGGGAAAATCGAGCCCAGCATTTT. V gene TRBV2 combines with J gene TRBJ1-5; the match to TRBD1 covers 10 bases. The germline V gene encodes CDR1 SNHLY and CDR2 FYNNEI. CDR3 length equals 16 residues. After removal of 6 bases from V and 11 bases from J, the junction contained 16 bases not matched to a gene.

The J gene is TRBJ1-3, the V gene TRBV25-1, with D possibly TRBD1 on 5 matching bases. The CDR3 runs 16 residues. Trimming left V 6 bases short and J 1 base short, with 16 bases between. The V gene's germline CDR1 is MGHDK and CDR2 SYGVNS. As DNA, the CDR3 is TGTGCCAGCAGCGGTTACAGGTTAAAATCTGGAAACACCATATATTTT. It yields the protein CASSGYRLKSGNTIYF.

This rearrangement joins TRBV18 to TRBJ2-7; 12 bases agree with TRBD1. The CDR3 length is 17 residues. CDR1 is KGHSH, CDR2 LQKENI, per germline. V shed 4 bases, J shed 5 bases, and the junction held 12 bases outside the gene matches. CDR3 DNA: TGTGCCAGCTCACGAATAACAACCGGGACAGGGGGCCACGAGCAGTACTTC. It is translated as CASSRITTGTGGHEQYF.

The J gene is TRBJ2-5, the V gene TRBV28; 8 nucleotides agree with TRBD1. V dropped 0 bases and J dropped 4; count of bases not matched to a gene: 7. Germline lookup yields CDR1 MDHEN and CDR2 SYDVKM. This CDR3 region has 16 residues. The CDR3, as DNA: TGTGCCAGCAGTTTATGGTCCCAGGGGGCAGGAGAGACCCAGTACTTC. It codes for CASSLWSQGAGETQYF. Full variable domain (missing parts from reference TRBV28 and TRBJ2-5): DVKVTQSSRYLVKRTGEKVFLECVQDMDHENMFWYRQDPGLGLRLIYFSYDVKMKEKGDIPEGYSVSREKKERFSLILESASTNQTSMYLCASSLWSQGAGETQYFGPGTRLLVL.

The chain has TRBV4-2 and TRBJ2-3, with a weak D call TRBD2 (5 bases). Per germline, CDR1 LGHNA and CDR2 YNFKEQ. V lost 0 bases, J lost 7 bases, and 17 bases lay in between. CDR3 size: 16 residues. The CDR3 protein is CASSQDQASKRYTQYF. As DNA, the CDR3 is TGTGCCAGCAGCCAAGATCAGGCTAGCAAGCGATATACGCAGTATTTT.

The chain uses TRBV12-3 or TRBV12-4 and TRBJ2-7; a possible D gene is TRBD2 (6 bases). V lost 3 bases to trimming and J lost 6 bases, with 12 bases between them. The CDR3 is 13 amino acids. CDR3 sequence: CASSFRGSGEQYF. CDR3 sequence (DNA): TGTGCCAGCAGTTTTCGTGGTAGCGGCGAGCAGTACTTC.

This clone was seen a few times. V and J are TRBV3-1 (or the pseudogene TRBV3-2) and TRBJ1-1, with D possibly TRBD1 on 5 matching bases. V lost 5 bases and J lost 0, with 7 bases in between. This CDR3 contains 13 residues. Germline V gene sequence: CDR1 LGHDT, CDR2 YNNKEL (reference sequence). CDR3 in amino acids: CASSDSLNTEAFF. The CDR3 nucleotides read TGTGCCAGCAGCGACAGTTTGAACACTGAAGCTTTCTTT.

V gene TRBV23-1 combines with J gene TRBJ1-5, with 7 bases matching TRBD1. TRBV23-1 is identified as an open reading frame with a role that is uncertain. V lost 4 bases, J lost 5 bases, and 17 bases stayed unmatched. CDR3 size: 18 residues. The CDR3 sequence is CASSPGQPLLALHQPQHF. The CDR3 DNA reads TGCGCCAGCAGTCCGGGACAGCCATTACTAGCTCTCCATCAGCCCCAGCATTTT.

This clone was recorded only once. This sequence joins TRBV5-6 and TRBJ2-7; TRBD1 is a possible D gene (6 bases). This CDR3 has 16 amino acids. Germline V gene sequence: CDR1 SGHDT, CDR2 YYEEEE. V dropped 0 bases and J dropped 2 bases, with 15 bases sitting between them. CDR3 DNA sequence: TGTGCCAGCAGCTTGGTGGGCGCAGGGGATCCCTACGAGCAGTACTTC. It codes for CASSLVGAGDPYEQYF.

The CDR3 nucleotides are TGTGCCAGTAGTACCGCATCCAGGGGGCTCGTCAACACTGAAGCTTTCTTT. Translation gives CASSTASRGLVNTEAFF. This chain uses TRBV19 with TRBJ1-1; 8 bases line up with TRBD1. The CDR3 extends over 17 amino acids. Germline lookup yields CDR1 LNHDA and CDR2 SQIVND (reference sequence). J lost 2 bases, V lost 4 bases, and 12 bases had no gene match.

This clone was seen only a few times. The chain joins TRBV10-3 to TRBJ1-6, with 7 bases aligning to TRBD1. Germline V gene lookup returns CDR1 ENHRY and CDR2 SYGVKD. There are 13 residues in the CDR3. V trimming: 8 bases; J trimming: 8 bases; junction bases outside the gene matches: 6. The CDR3 nucleotides are TGTGCCATCCGAGGGACAGAGGATTCACCCCTCCACTTT. Translated: CAIRGTEDSPLHF.

V gene TRBV7-9 combines with J gene TRBJ2-5, with 7 nucleotides matching TRBD1. The CDR3 sequence is 13 residues long. Germline V gives CDR1 SEHNR, CDR2 FQNEAQ (reference sequence). V dropped 4 bases and J dropped 2; count of bases not matched to a gene: 1. The CDR3 loop is CASSSQGQETQYF. The CDR3 nucleotides read TGTGCCAGCAGCTCACAGGGGCAAGAGACCCAGTACTTC.